The present TCR beta chain was sequenced within a study of CD4 T cells in relation to SARS-CoV-2 and coronaviruses. Unexposed donor CD4+ T cells date from about 2011-2018, before the COVID-19 pandemic. CD4+ T cells were isolated from the cells after about 11 days of culture. Details on this clone: As yet, its antigen is unknown.

Here immunoSEQ multiplex PCR was the method, and the copy in TCRdb shows in-frame clones only, minus some. This sample yields about 18,000 clones, of which roughly 80% are seen a single time; roughly a quarter belongs to the top ten. V gave up 2 bases and J gave up 14 bases; unmatched junction bases: 8. The CDR3 has 13 amino acids. Per germline, CDR1 MRHNA and CDR2 SNTAGT. The specimen sequenced was CD4+ T cells from PBMCs, cultured in vitro. The rearrangement uses TRBV6-4 and TRBJ2-1; 8 positions agree with TRBD1. The source is a human donor in good health. CDR3 region: CASSDTQQGVKFF. In DNA form, the CDR3 reads TGTGCCAGCAGTGACACTCAACAGGGGGTGAAGTTCTTC.